The clone carrying this TCR beta chain was detected a few times. Its antigen remains unknown. The data stem from a study of blood T cells in healthy people across ages. Points from the study as a whole: Unsorted PBMCs ruled out conclusive naive versus antigen-experienced comparison.

Deletions cut 1 base from V and 0 bases from J, with 10 bases between. Germline CDR1 LGHDT, CDR2 YNNKEL (reference sequence). The CDR3 runs to 16 residues. With a J-beta primer mix and a sample-barcoded 5' primer, a second PCR ran about 7 to 12 cycles. TCRdb ran MiXCR on the 5' RACE reads and lists one entry per CDR3 protein. The table has roughly 550,000 distinct CDR3 sequences, approximately 25% seen once. The sample also formed part of further work on T cells of mothers and their children.

Sequenced input: blood. This TCR was sampled from a boy younger than 18 in good health. V is TRBV3-1 and J is TRBJ2-1; no firm D call. The CDR3 nucleotides read TGTGCCAGCAGCCAAGGACCCATAAGCTCCTACAATGAGCAGTTCTTC. Translating gives CASSQGPISSYNEQFF.